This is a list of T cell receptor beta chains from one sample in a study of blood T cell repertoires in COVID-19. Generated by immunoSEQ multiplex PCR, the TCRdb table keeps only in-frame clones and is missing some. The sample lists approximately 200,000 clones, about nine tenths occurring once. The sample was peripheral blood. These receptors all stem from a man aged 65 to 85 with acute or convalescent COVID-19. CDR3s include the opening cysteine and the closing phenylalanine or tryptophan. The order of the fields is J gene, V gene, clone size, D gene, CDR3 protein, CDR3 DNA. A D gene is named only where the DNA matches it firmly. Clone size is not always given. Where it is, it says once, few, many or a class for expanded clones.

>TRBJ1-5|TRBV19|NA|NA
CASSTTSGARQPQHF
TGTGCCAGTAGTACCACCTCAGGGGCTCGACAGCCCCAGCATTTT
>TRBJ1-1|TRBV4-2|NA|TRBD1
CASSRAGGTEAFF
TGTGCCAGCAGCCGGGCAGGGGGCACTGAAGCTTTCTTT
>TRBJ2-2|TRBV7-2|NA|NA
CASSLRSYRDTGELFF
TGTGCCAGCAGCTTACGTTCTTACCGAGACACCGGGGAGCTGTTTTTT
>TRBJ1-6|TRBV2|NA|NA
CASSLDRFYSPLHF
TGTGCCAGCAGTCTCGACAGGTTTTACTCACCCCTCCACTTT
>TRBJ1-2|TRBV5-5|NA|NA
CASSLRGMGGYTF
TGTGCCAGCAGCTTGCGGGGGATGGGAGGCTACACCTTC
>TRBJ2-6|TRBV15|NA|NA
CATDLGGSGANVLTF
TGTGCCACGGACCTCGGAGGCTCTGGGGCCAACGTCCTGACTTTC
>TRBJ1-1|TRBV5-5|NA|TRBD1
CASSFGTGSIAFF
TGTGCCAGCAGCTTCGGGACAGGGAGTATAGCTTTCTTT
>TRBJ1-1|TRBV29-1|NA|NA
CSVGDNLNTEAFF
TGCAGCGTGGGGGACAACTTGAACACTGAAGCTTTCTTT
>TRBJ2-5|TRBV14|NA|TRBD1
CASSLAGGSETQYF
TGTGCCAGCAGCCTCGCAGGGGGATCGGAGACCCAGTACTTC
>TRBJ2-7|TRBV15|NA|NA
CATSGGGSREQYF
TGTGCCACCAGCGGTGGAGGGTCGCGGGAGCAGTACTTC
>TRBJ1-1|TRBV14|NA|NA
CASSQQGNQNTEAFF
TGTGCCAGCAGCCAACAGGGGAACCAGAACACTGAAGCTTTCTTT
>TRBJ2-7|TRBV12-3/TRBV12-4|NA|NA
CASSRLVSEQYF
TGTGCCAGCAGCAGACTAGTAAGCGAGCAGTACTTC
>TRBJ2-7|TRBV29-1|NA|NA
CSVGGIREQYF
TGCAGCGTTGGCGGGATTAGAGAGCAGTACTTC
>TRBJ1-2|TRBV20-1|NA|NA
CSARRDGYTF
TGCAGTGCTCGGAGGGATGGCTACACCTTC
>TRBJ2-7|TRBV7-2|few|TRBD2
CASSLWSSGKVEYF
TGTGCCAGCAGCTTATGGAGTAGCGGGAAAGTTGAATACTTC
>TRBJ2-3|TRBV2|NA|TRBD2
CASSRTSGSFTDTQYF
TGTGCCAGCAGTCGGACTAGCGGGAGCTTCACAGATACGCAGTATTTT
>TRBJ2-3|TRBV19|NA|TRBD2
CASSSSGRTDTQYF
TGTGCCAGTAGTTCTAGCGGTCGCACAGATACGCAGTATTTT
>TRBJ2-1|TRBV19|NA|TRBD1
CASTRGTATYNEQFF
TGTGCCAGCACCAGGGGGACAGCAACCTACAATGAGCAGTTCTTC